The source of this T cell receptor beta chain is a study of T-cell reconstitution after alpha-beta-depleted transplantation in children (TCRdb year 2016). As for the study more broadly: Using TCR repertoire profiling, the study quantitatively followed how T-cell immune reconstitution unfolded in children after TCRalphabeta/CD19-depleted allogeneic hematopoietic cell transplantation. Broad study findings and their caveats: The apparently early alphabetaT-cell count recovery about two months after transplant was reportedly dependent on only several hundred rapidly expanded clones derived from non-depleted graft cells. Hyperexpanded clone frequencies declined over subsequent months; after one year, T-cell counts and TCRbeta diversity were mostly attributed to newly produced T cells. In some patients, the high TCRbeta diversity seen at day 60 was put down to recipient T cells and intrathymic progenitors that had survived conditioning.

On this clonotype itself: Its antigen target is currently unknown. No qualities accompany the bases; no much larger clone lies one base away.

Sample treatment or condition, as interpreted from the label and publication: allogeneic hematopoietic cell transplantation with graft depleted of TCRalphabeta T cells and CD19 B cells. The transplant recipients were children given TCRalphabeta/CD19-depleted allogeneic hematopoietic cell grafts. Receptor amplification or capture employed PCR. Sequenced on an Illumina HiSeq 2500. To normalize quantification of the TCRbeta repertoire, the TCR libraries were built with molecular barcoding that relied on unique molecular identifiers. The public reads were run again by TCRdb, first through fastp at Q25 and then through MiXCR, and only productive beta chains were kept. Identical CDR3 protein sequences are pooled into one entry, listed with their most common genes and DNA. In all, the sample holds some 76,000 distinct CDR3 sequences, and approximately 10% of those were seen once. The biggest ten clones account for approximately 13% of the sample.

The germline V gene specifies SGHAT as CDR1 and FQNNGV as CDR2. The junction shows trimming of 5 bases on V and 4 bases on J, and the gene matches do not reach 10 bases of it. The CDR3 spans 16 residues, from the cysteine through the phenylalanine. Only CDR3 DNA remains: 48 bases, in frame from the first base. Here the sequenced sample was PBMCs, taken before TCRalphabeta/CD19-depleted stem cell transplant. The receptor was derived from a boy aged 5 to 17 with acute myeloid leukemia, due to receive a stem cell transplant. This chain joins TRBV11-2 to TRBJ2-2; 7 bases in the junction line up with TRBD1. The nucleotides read TGTGCCAGCAGCCCACACAGGGGATGGGGCACCGGGGAGCTGTTTTTT. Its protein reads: CASSPHRGWGTGELFF.